This TCR beta chain derives from a study of T cells in localized non-small cell lung cancer. Method: immunoSEQ multiplex PCR; TCRdb's copy keeps in-frame clones and lacks some. The top ten hold about an eighth of the sample, which has 20,000 to 25,000 clones, roughly 91% seen once. Study observations and caveats: Detection in adjacent lung was observed for a median around 59 of the top 100 tumor clones. Uninvolved adjacent lung showed higher T cell clonality than tumor.

Comments on this clone: Its cognate antigen is unknown.

The TCR sequence derives from a male donor aged 60 or over with stage I lung adenocarcinoma. Source: peripheral blood, taken before any cancer treatment.

CDR3 in DNA: TGTGCCAGCAGCCGCCGGGGGGCACTTACCTACGAGCAGTACTTC. Its translation: CASSRRGALTYEQYF. The J gene is TRBJ2-7, the V gene TRBV9; tentatively, D is TRBD2 (7 bases). CDR3 length equals 15 residues. CDR1 and CDR2 from the germline V gene are SGDLS and YYNGEE. The V end was cut by 4 bases, the J end by 2 bases, with 16 bases between.